The sequence of this T cell receptor (beta chain) was determined in a study of T cell changes during pregnancy in multiple sclerosis (dated by TCRdb to about 2019). For context, the study as a whole: The study examined how the T cell repertoire changed over the course of pregnancy in women with multiple sclerosis.

The V end gives up 3 bases and the J end 9 bases, leaving 23 bases in the junction not matched to a gene. The CDR3, cysteine through phenylalanine, is 18 amino acids long. This entry keeps only the CDR3 DNA: 54 bases, framed from base 1. CDR1 is given as SGDLS and CDR2 as YYNGEE, both from the germline V gene. Library preparation used the immunoSEQ multiplex PCR assay. Not all clones reach the TCRdb copy of this immuneACCESS table, which keeps in-frame sequences only. Checked studies attribute under half of the gap to unresolved V genes and leave the rest unexplained. The sample table holds approximately 9,100 clones, of which more than 75% were seen once. The top ten clonotypes cover roughly 5.4% of the sample. Of note for this clone: This clone's antigen is unknown. No base quality values were provided; no much bigger clone lies one nucleotide off.

The chain is assembled from TRBV9 and TRBJ1-2, with 7 central nucleotides matching TRBD1. This TCR derives from a female donor in good health, enrolled as a control in a pregnancy study. Sequencing used CD8+ T cells from peripheral blood mononuclear cells, obtained in the first trimester of pregnancy. Here the CDR3 is given as CASSGYRGKGLLKLSYTF. The DNA reads as follows: TGTGCCAGCAGCGGCTACAGGGGAAAAGGACTCCTCAAACTCAGCTACACCTTC.